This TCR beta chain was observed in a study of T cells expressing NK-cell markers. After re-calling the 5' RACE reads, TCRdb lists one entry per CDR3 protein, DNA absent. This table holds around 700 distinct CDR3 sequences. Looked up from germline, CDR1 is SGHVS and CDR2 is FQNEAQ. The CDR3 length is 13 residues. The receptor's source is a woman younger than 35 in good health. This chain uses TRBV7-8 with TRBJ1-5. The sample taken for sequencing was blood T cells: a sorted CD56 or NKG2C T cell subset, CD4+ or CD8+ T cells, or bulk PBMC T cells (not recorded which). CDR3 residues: CASSDPEGQPQHF.